This T cell receptor beta chain originates from a study of blood T cell repertoires in COVID-19. Study context: COVID-19 samples collected from the United States, Italy and Spain covered acute and convalescent phases. PBMCs, B-cell-depleted T cells, or T cells provided the cDNA or gDNA that made up the material.

Per the original methods: Scientists estimated how many nucleated cells there were by amplifying reference gene primers. The assay was immunoSEQ multiplex PCR, and TCRdb's table has in-frame clones only and misses some. The D gene and trimming were derived from the DNA, and the V and J assignments and clone size from that table. The table shows roughly 67,000 clones, with roughly 90% occurring only once. The germline CDR1 and CDR2 sequences are LNHNV and YYDKDF (reference sequence). This CDR3 has 15 amino acids. V shed 0 bases and J shed 2 bases, with 8 bases lying between them. This clone is a singleton in its sample.

The V call is TRBV15, the J call TRBJ2-1; TRBD2 might be the D (5 bases). The sequencing sample was made of peripheral blood. The origin of this receptor is a woman aged 55 to 70 with acute or convalescent COVID-19. The chain's CDR3 is CATSRDHGTYNEQFF. CDR3 DNA sequence: TGTGCCACCAGCAGAGATCACGGGACCTACAATGAGCAGTTCTTC.